This T cell receptor beta chain was documented in a study of CD8 T cells in ankylosing spondylitis. This clonotype showed up many times. TCRdb itself ran the 5' RACE reads through MiXCR, one entry per CDR3 protein. The sample has approximately 260,000 distinct CDR3 sequences, approximately 20% seen once. This CDR3 contains 12 residues. In germline, CDR1 is MDHEN, CDR2 SYDVKM. With V trimmed by 4 bases and J by 6 bases, 3 bases remained unmatched. The sequence came from a male donor with ankylosing spondylitis or in good health (not recorded which). The chain has TRBV28 and TRBJ2-7; 7 nucleotides line up with TRBD1. The sequenced material came from blood, either unsorted or a sorted T cell fraction (not recorded which). The CDR3 DNA reads as TGTGCCAGCAGTTACAGGGGACCCGAGCAGTACTTC. This codes for CASSYRGPEQYF.